These 2 T cell receptor beta chains were all obtained from the same sample, sequenced in a study of shared clonotypes between healthy human individuals. Profiled with immunoSEQ multiplex PCR; TCRdb holds only in-frame clones, not every one. The sample has about 500,000 clones, around 77% seen once. Sequences were obtained from PBMCs. The receptors shown here come from a middle-aged woman in good health. Some clones in this sample may be carry-over from other donors' samples.

This sequence joins TRBV5-1 and TRBJ2-5; 7 bases are a match to TRBD1. J lost 1 base, V lost 4 bases, and 7 bases had no gene match. This CDR3 is built from 15 residues. The germline CDR1 and CDR2 sequences are SGHRS and YFSETQ. CDR3 loop: CASSPLGTAQETQYF. The CDR3 coding sequence is TGCGCCAGCAGCCCACTAGGGACAGCCCAAGAGACCCAGTACTTC. Full variable domain (missing parts from reference TRBV5-1 and TRBJ2-5): KAGVTQTPRYLIKTRGQQVTLSCSPISGHRSVSWYQQTPGQGLQFLFEYFSETQRNKGNFPGRFSGRQFSNSRSEMNVSTLELGDSALYLCASSPLGTAQETQYFGPGTRLLVL.

The CDR3, as DNA: TGTGCCAGCAGCTTAGAGAAGGACTCACAATACGAGCAGTACTTC. Translating gives CASSLEKDSQYEQYF. The chain couples TRBV7-2 to TRBJ2-7; perhaps TRBD2 as D (5 bases). The CDR3 length is 15 residues. CDR1 SGHTA and CDR2 FQGNSA come from the germline V gene. V lost 1 base and J lost 4, with 14 bases in between.